Described below is a single T cell receptor beta chain sequence and its context. It has no known antigen specificity. Per-base quality was not reported, and no clone a single base away is much larger than it. The data stem from a study of Ad26.COV2.S vaccination and SARS-CoV-2 variants (dated by TCRdb to the early 2020s). Turning to the overall study: Vaccine-arm donors were drawn from COV1001, a multicentre, randomized, double-blind, placebo-controlled phase I-IIa trial of Ad26.COV2.S in healthy adults. Ad26.COV2.S was administered intramuscularly at a dose of 5x10^10 or 1x10^11 viral particles, either as one shot or as two shots given 56 days apart. The specificity and breadth of SARS-CoV-2-reactive T cell receptors after Ad26.COV2.S vaccination were assessed by TCRbeta repertoire sequencing. The TCR-sequenced set comprised approximately 32 samples: around 20 Ad26.COV2.S vaccine recipients, 5 placebo recipients and 8 SARS-CoV-2 convalescent individuals. Participants in the trial were split at random into five groups of five each, receiving low-dose or high-dose Ad26.COV2.S once or twice, or else placebo on both occasions. Investigators did not know the trial group allocation while performing experiments and assessing outcomes.

In the paper's terms, the treatment or condition label means: 19 received Ad26.COV2.S at low or high dose, single or two shots; 5 received placebo; per-sample allocation not given. Repertoires of vaccine and placebo recipients were sequenced from samples collected on day 63 after the first injection. Between 29 July and 7 August 2020, Cohort 1b enrolled 25 adults aged 18-55 years at one site in Boston, USA. As a vaccine, Ad26.COV2.S was a replication-incompetent adenovirus type 26 vector that expressed a prefusion-stabilized SARS-CoV-2 spike protein derived from the original Wuhan strain. The immunoSEQ Assay was used to sequence TCRbeta CDR3 regions. After extraction, genomic DNA underwent amplification by bias-controlled multiplex PCR, followed by high-throughput sequencing. The original methods were these. Collapsing and filtering of sequences were performed to quantify the absolute abundance of each unique TCRbeta CDR3 region. T cell fraction was estimated by normalizing TCRbeta template counts to usable DNA, which was measured by amplifying reference genes present in all nucleated cells. Repertoire TCRs were annotated as SARS-CoV-2-specific by exact matching of V gene, CDR3 amino acid sequence and J gene to a known reactive TCR set. The reference SARS-CoV-2 TCR set was derived from MIRA and filtered for enrichment in COVID-19-positive ImmuneCODE repertoires, a step that removed public or cross-reactive TCRs. Drawing on the MIRA antigens, annotated TCRs were analysed further at the level of specific ORF or position within ORF. Breadth was defined as annotated unique rearrangements over total unique productive rearrangements; depth was the summed frequency of those rearrangements. Group comparisons of TCR breadth used two-sided Wilcoxon rank-sum tests. TCRdb holds this immuneACCESS table with in-frame rearrangements only. Some clones are missing; in checked studies, unresolved V genes explain under half, and the rest has no known cause. That table supplies the V and J calls and clone size; D and trimming were determined from the DNA. The sample data list fewer than 500,000 clones, and roughly 89% of these were observed just once. The ten most abundant clones make up approximately 2.5% of the sample.

Deletion took 5 bases off V and 4 bases off J, with a span of 15 bases between the germline ends. The CDR3 measures 15 amino acids from cysteine to phenylalanine. The kept DNA is CDR3 alone, 45 bases in frame from the first base. Taken from the germline V gene, the CDR1 and CDR2 loops are MNHEY and SVGEGT. The study at large found these results: The study was not powered for comparison of responses between vaccine doses or regimens. The authors noted that the TCR breadth and depth analyses may have underestimated total T cell responses. Non-spike TCR breadth was comparable between vaccine and placebo recipients, consistent with the vaccine containing only spike. Compared with placebo recipients, Ad26.COV2.S recipients showed higher spike-specific TCR breadth (P = 0.0014). Substantial breadth of spike-specific CD8+ and CD4+ T cell responses was reported after vaccination.

This clonotype was sampled from a person between 18 and 65 years old who received the Ad26.COV2.S COVID-19 vaccine or a placebo. This chain joins TRBV6-2 or TRBV6-3 to TRBJ2-4; the D region is possibly TRBD1 or TRBD2, each matching across 5 bases. The source was peripheral blood, collected in a trial of Ad26.COV2.S vaccine versus placebo. CDR3 sequence: CASSGPGTEKNIQYF. The DNA is as follows: TGTGCCAGCAGTGGCCCCGGGACCGAAAAAAACATTCAGTACTTC.